The entry that follows covers one T cell receptor beta chain sequence. Its specificity is unknown. Unique molecular identifiers tagged the TCR beta cDNA libraries. With roughly 0.85 to 11 million T cells as the source, a few hundred thousand cDNA molecules resulted. TCRdb reprocessed the PCR reads via MiXCR and lists one record per CDR3 protein. The sample holds more than 450,000 distinct CDR3 sequences, 40% to 50% seen once. Per the germline V gene, CDR1 is DFQATT and CDR2 is SNEGSKA (reference sequence). V lost 3 bases and J 5 bases, leaving 17 bases between the germline ends. This CDR3 comprises 15 residues. The record originates from a study of post-analysis software for immune sequencing data. As for the study in general: Multiple sclerosis in the patients followed relapsing-remitting, secondary progressive and progressive-relapsing courses. Study findings and constraints: Patients showed TRBV5-6, TRBV5-1 and TRBV20-1 among a few TRBV segments more frequent than in controls. Samples made in the same batch grouped tightly together by F measure.

The source material was blood. J is TRBJ2-4 and V is TRBV20-1; a possible D gene is TRBD2 (7 bases). The receptor was isolated from a girl between 10 and 17 years old with multiple sclerosis. In nucleotides, the CDR3 is TGCAGTGCTAGGGGGAGGGCCCGGGGGCAAAACATTCAGTACTTC. It codes for CSARGRARGQNIQYF.